Listed below are T cell receptor beta chains from one sample, sequenced in a study of shared clonotypes between healthy human individuals. Assay: immunoSEQ multiplex PCR; the TCRdb copy retains only in-frame clones and omits some. The sample consists of about 2.4 million clones, roughly 93% of them appearing once. What was sequenced was naive CD4+ T cells from PBMCs. Every receptor here comes from a man between 18 and 29 years old in good health. Some clones in this sample may be carry-over from other donors' samples. Each CDR3 is given with its conserved first and last residue. D genes are given only for firm matches. Only some rows state a clone size, as once, few, many or a class for expanded clones.

>TRBV7-3|-|TRBJ1-1|-
TGTGCCAGCAGCCCCGGGGGACTGAACACTGAAGCTTTCTTT
CASSPGGLNTEAFF
>TRBV30|-|TRBJ2-2|-
TGTGCCTGGGATACTGAGGGAACGAACACCGGGGAGCTGTTTTTT
CAWDTEGTNTGELFF
>TRBV5-1|TRBD2|TRBJ2-2|-
TGCGCCAGCAGCCCCCGGGGGGTAACCGGGGAGCTGTTTTTT
CASSPRGVTGELFF
>TRBV27|TRBD1|TRBJ1-1|-
TGTGCCAGCAGTTTAAGGGACAGTAACACTGAAGCTTTCTTT
CASSLRDSNTEAFF
>TRBV5-4|TRBD1|TRBJ1-1|once
TGTGCCAGCAGCGGGCAGGCAGACAGGGGGCGGACTGAAGCTTTCTTT
CASSGQADRGRTEAFF
>TRBV5-1|TRBD2|TRBJ2-7|-
TGCGCCAGCAGCTGGGGACTAGCGGGAGGGCCCCACGAGCAGTACTTC
CASSWGLAGGPHEQYF
>TRBV28|TRBD2|TRBJ2-7|-
TGTGCCAGCAGTTCGGGCGGGAGTACCTACGAGCAGTACTTC
CASSSGGSTYEQYF
>TRBV14|-|TRBJ1-5|once
TGTGCCAGCAGCCAAGATCTTAGGCAGCCCCAGCATTTT
CASSQDLRQPQHF
>TRBV7-3|-|TRBJ2-2|once
TGTGCCAGCAGCTTAACCTCTACGGGCCAGGGAACCGGGGAGCTGTTTTTT
CASSLTSTGQGTGELFF
>TRBV10-1|TRBD1|TRBJ1-1|few
TGCGCCAGCAGTGAGTCGCGGACAGGGGCCACTGAAGCTTTCTTT
CASSESRTGATEAFF
>TRBV6-1|-|TRBJ2-3|-
TGTGCCAGCAGTCCCTCAGAAGGGACCTGGCAGTATTTT
CASSPSEGTWQYF
>TRBV6-4|-|TRBJ2-7|-
TGTGCCAGCAGTGAACAGCTCTATGGACCCTACGAGCAGTACTTC
CASSEQLYGPYEQYF
>TRBV5-1|TRBD1|TRBJ1-1|-
TGCGCCAGCAGCTCTCAGTGGACAGGGGGGACGAACACTGAAGCTTTCTTT
CASSSQWTGGTNTEAFF
>TRBV30|-|TRBJ1-5|-
TGTGCCTGGAGTAGGGCAGTCTATCAGCCCCAGCATTTT
CAWSRAVYQPQHF
>TRBV9|-|TRBJ1-1|-
TGTGCCAGCAGCGTTACCGGGGGGTTATGGGGTGAAGCTTTCTTT
CASSVTGGLWGEAFF
>TRBV7-9|-|TRBJ2-1|-
TGTGCCAGCAGCTTAGTCGGGAAGTCTGAGCAGTTCTTC
CASSLVGKSEQFF
>TRBV5-1|TRBD1|TRBJ2-7|-
TGCGCCAGCAGACCGACCGGGACAGGGGACGAGCAGTACTTC
CASRPTGTGDEQYF
>TRBV29-1|-|TRBJ2-5|-
TGCAGCGTTGGCTGGACAGTACAAGAGACCCAGTACTTC
CSVGWTVQETQYF
>TRBV30|-|TRBJ2-1|-
TGTGCCTGGAGCAAATCGGGGGGCGTTCGGGAGCAGTTCTTC
CAWSKSGGVREQFF
>TRBV2|-|TRBJ2-7|-
TGTGCCAGCCGGGCGGATAACTACGAGCAGTACTTC
CASRADNYEQYF
>TRBV30|-|TRBJ1-5|-
TGTGCCTGGAGTGCTACGGACAATCAGCCCCAGCATTTT
CAWSATDNQPQHF
>TRBV2|-|TRBJ1-5|-
TGTGCCAGCAGGCATTACCGGGAGACTAATCAGCCCCAGCATTTT
CASRHYRETNQPQHF
>TRBV2|TRBD1|TRBJ1-2|-
TGTGCCAGCTGGGGGACAGGGAGGTATGGCTACACCTTC
CASWGTGRYGYTF
>TRBV18|-|TRBJ2-7|-
TGTGCCAGCTCACCGATTGTTGGGGTGGGCACCTACGAGCAGTACTTC
CASSPIVGVGTYEQYF
>TRBV5-6|-|TRBJ2-7|-
TGTGCCAGCAGCTTTATAGCGACGCCCTCCGAGCAGTACTTC
CASSFIATPSEQYF
>TRBV6-1|-|TRBJ2-1|-
TGTGCCAGCATCCCCGGGACTCCCCTCGATGAGCAGTTCTTC
CASIPGTPLDEQFF
>TRBV18|-|TRBJ2-2|-
TGTGCCAGCTCACCGGGGACCTCCACCGGGGAGCTGTTTTTT
CASSPGTSTGELFF
>TRBV2|-|TRBJ1-5|-
TGTGCCAGCAGGTCCAGGGCCAGCAATCAGCCCCAGCATTTT
CASRSRASNQPQHF